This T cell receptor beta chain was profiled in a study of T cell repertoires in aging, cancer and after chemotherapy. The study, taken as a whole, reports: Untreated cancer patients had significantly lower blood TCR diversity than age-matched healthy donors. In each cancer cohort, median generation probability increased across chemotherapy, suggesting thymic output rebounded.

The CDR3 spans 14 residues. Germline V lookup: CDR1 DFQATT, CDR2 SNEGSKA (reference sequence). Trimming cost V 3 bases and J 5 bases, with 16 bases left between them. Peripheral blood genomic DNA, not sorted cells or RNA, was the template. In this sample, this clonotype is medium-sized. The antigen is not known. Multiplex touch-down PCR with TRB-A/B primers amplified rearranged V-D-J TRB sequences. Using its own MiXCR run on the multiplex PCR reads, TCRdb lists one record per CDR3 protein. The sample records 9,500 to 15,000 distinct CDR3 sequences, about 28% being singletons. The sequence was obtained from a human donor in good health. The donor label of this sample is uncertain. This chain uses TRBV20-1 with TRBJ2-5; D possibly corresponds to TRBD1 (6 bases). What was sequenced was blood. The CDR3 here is CSARGHRESETQYF. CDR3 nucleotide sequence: TGCAGTGCTAGGGGACACAGGGAATCGGAGACCCAGTACTTC.